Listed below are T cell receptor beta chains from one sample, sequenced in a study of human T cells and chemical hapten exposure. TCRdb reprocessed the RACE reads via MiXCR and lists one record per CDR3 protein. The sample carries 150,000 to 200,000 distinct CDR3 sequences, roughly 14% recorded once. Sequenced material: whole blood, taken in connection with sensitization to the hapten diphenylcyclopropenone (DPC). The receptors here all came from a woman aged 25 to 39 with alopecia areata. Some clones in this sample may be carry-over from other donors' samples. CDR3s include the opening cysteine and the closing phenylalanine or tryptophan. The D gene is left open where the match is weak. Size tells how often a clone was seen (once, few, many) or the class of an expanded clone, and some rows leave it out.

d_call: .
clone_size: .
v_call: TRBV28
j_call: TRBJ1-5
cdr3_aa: CASIGGSGQPQHF
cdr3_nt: TGTGCCAGCATCGGGGGTAGCGGCCAGCCCCAGCATTTT

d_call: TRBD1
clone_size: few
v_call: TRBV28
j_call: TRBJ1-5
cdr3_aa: CASSLLDRDNQPQHF
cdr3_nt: TGTGCCAGCAGTTTATTGGACAGGGACAATCAGCCCCAGCATTTT

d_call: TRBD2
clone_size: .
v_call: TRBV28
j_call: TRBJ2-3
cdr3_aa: CASGGTLGTDTQYF
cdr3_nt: TGTGCAAGCGGGGGAACACTTGGCACAGATACGCAGTATTTT

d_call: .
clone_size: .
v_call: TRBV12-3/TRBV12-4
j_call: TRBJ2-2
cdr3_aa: CASKGNTGELFF
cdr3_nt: TGTGCCAGCAAAGGGAACACCGGGGAGCTGTTTTTT

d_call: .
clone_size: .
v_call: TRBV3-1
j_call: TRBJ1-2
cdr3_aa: CASSGRGIYGYTF
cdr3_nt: TGTGCCAGCAGCGGGCGGGGTATCTATGGCTACACCTTC

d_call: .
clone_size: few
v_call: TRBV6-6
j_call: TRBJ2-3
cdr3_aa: CASSYSWDTDTQYF
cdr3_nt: TGTGCCAGCAGTTACTCATGGGATACAGATACGCAGTATTTT

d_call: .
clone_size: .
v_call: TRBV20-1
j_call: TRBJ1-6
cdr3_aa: CSARDAGGRNSPLHF
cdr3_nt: TGCAGTGCTAGAGACGCCGGGGGTCGCAATTCACCCCTCCACTTT

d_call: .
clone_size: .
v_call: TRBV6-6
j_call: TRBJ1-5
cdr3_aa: CASSGPGVQPQHF
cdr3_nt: TGTGCCAGCAGTGGACCAGGGGTTCAGCCCCAGCATTTT

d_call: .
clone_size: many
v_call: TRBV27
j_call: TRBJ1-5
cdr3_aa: CASSTNQPQHF
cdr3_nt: TGTGCCAGCAGTACCAATCAGCCCCAGCATTTT

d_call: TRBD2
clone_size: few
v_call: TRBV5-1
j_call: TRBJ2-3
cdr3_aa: CASSLVASGFSADTQYF
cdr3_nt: TGCGCCAGCAGCTTGGTGGCTAGCGGTTTCTCCGCAGATACGCAGTATTTT

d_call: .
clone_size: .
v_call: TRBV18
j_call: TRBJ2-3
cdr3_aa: CASSPFGTELADTQYF
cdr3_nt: TGTGCCAGCTCACCGTTCGGGACGGAACTCGCAGATACGCAGTATTTT

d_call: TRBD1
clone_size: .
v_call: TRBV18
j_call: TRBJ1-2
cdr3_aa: CASSPQGAADYGYTF
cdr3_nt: TGTGCCAGCTCACCACAGGGGGCTGCGGACTATGGCTACACCTTC

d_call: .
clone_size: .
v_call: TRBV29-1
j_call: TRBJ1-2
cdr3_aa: CSVEPRGNYGYTF
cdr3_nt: TGCAGCGTTGAACCCAGGGGAAACTATGGCTACACCTTC

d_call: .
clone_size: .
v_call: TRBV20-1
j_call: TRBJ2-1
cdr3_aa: CSARDPLSLAGYNEQFF
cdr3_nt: TGCAGTGCTAGAGATCCCCTGTCCCTAGCTGGGTACAATGAGCAGTTCTTC

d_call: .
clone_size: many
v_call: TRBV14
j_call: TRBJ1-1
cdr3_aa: CASSQVAGRTEAFF
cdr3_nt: TGTGCCAGCAGCCAAGTTGCAGGGAGGACTGAAGCTTTCTTT

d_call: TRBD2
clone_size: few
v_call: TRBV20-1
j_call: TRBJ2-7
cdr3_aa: CSAQRESYEQYF
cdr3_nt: TGCAGTGCCCAGCGGGAGTCCTACGAGCAGTACTTC

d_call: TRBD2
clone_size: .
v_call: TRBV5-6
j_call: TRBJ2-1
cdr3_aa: CASSLRRLASSNEQFF
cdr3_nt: TGTGCCAGCAGCTTGCGGCGACTAGCATCCAGCAATGAGCAGTTCTTC

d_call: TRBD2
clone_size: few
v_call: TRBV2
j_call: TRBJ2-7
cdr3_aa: CASSWDGGSYEQYF
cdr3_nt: TGTGCCAGCAGTTGGGACGGGGGGTCCTACGAGCAGTACTTC

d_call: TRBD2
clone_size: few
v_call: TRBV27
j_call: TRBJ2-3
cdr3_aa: CASSSSGRTDTQYF
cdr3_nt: TGTGCCAGCAGTTCTAGCGGGAGAACAGATACGCAGTATTTT

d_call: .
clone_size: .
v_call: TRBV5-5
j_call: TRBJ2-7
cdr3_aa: CASSLVSTAYEQYF
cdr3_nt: TGTGCCAGCAGCTTGGTATCCACCGCTTACGAGCAGTACTTC

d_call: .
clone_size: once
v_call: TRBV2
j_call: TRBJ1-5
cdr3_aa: CASSDRDIQPQHF
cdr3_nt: TGTGCCAGCAGTGACAGGGACATACAGCCCCAGCATTTT

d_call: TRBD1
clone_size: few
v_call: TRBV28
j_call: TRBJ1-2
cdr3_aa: CASKSDREGYTF
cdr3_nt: TGTGCCAGCAAGTCCGACAGGGAAGGCTACACCTTC

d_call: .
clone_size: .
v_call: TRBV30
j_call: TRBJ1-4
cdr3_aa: CAWNRDTNEKLFF
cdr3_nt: TGTGCCTGGAACCGGGACACAAATGAAAAACTGTTTTTT

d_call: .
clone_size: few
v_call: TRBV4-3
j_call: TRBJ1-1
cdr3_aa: CASSQGSPGIPEAFF
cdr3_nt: TGCGCCAGCAGCCAAGGCAGTCCAGGGATACCTGAAGCTTTCTTT

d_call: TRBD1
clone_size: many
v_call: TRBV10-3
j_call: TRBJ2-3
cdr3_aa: CAIMTGPGDTQYF
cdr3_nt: TGTGCCATCATGACAGGGCCGGGGGATACGCAGTATTTT

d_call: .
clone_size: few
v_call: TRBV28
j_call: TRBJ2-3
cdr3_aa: CASSVGADTQYF
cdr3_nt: TGTGCCAGCAGCGTAGGGGCAGATACGCAGTATTTT

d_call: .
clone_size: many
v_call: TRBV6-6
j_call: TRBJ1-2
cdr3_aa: CASKLGGGYTF
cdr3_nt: TGTGCCAGCAAGTTGGGAGGAGGCTACACCTTC

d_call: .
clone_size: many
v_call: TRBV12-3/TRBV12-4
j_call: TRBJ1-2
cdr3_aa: CASSFQGAGYTF
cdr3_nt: TGTGCCAGCAGTTTTCAAGGGGCTGGCTACACCTTC

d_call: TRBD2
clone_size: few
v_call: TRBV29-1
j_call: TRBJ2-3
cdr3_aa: CSVDGSLSGRATDTQYF
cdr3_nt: TGCAGCGTCGATGGATCGTTAAGCGGGAGGGCCACAGATACGCAGTATTTT

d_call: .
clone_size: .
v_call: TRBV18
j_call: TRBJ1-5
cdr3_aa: CASSPSDRILNQPQHF
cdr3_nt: TGTGCCAGCTCACCATCGGACCGGATCCTCAATCAGCCCCAGCATTTT

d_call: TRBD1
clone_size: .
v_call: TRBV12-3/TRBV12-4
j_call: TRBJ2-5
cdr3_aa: CASTIRTGFKETQYF
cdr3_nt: TGTGCCAGCACCATCAGGACAGGGTTTAAGGAGACCCAGTACTTC

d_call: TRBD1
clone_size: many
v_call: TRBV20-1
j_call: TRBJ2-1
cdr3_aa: CSARDRGYNEQFF
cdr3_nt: TGCAGTGCTAGGGACAGGGGCTACAATGAGCAGTTCTTC

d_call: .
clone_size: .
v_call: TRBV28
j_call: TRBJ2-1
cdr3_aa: CASSITTPLYNEQFF
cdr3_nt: TGTGCCAGCAGCATAACAACTCCCCTCTACAATGAGCAGTTCTTC

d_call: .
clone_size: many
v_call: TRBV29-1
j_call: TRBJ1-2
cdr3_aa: CSVTNTGHLNYGYTF
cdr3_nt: TGCAGCGTCACCAACACGGGACACCTTAACTATGGCTACACCTTC